This T cell receptor (beta chain) appears in the sequencing data of a study of cytotoxic CD8 clonotypes in ibrutinib-treated CLL (dated by TCRdb to the early 2020s). Regarding the research as a whole: In this cohort, 15 or so patients were treatment-naive and ten to twelve were relapsed/refractory, while around 18 had unmutated IGHV. Responses were partial in roughly 25 patients and complete in 2; after median about 68 months follow-up, around 15 stayed in remission and approximately twelve progressed. Samples at response were collected after a median of roughly 13 months of treatment, with a range of roughly 6 to 40 months. On average, each sample yielded 255,043 productive templates and over 90,000 productive rearrangements. Of the 80 to 95 participants in the trial, about 26 had longitudinal samples available. Cryopreserved peripheral blood mononuclear cells were obtained before treatment, at response, and at either sustained remission or disease progression. Every remission and progressive disease sample was obtained while ibrutinib was still being received by the patients. General study outcomes and caveats: Baseline clonality exceeded that of age-matched healthy donors and correlated strongly with circulating CD8+ T-cell counts. Public clonotypes were rare and either contracted or stayed stable during treatment, and the rise in clonality at ibrutinib response reflected the expansion of private clonotypes. Sampling times were not matched between patients in sustained remission and patients whose disease was progressing, and lymph node repertoires were not examined. Clonality rose at ibrutinib response, remained stable during sustained remission, and dropped back toward baseline at progression.

On a MiSeq, deep resolution sequencing aimed for a depth between 1 in 1 million and 1 in 200,000 T cells, with each clonotype covered approximately 10x on average. The immunoSEQ hsTCRB Kit was used to generate the TCR beta libraries. The original methods were these. ImmunoSEQ Data Assistant and ImmunoSEQ Analyzer were used for data analysis, and V, D and J genes were assigned according to IMGT definitions. Clonality, with values ranging from 0 to 1, was calculated as one minus the normalized Shannon entropy of productive rearrangement frequencies. Only overrepresented clonotypes making up at least 0.05% of the repertoire of each patient were included in the public clonotype analysis. About twelve repertoires from age-matched healthy donors, obtained from immuneACCESS, served as clonality controls. What TCRdb holds here is the immuneACCESS table cut down to in-frame rearrangements. Part of the clones is not present; checked against another copy, under half of the missing clones reflect an unresolved V gene, and the others are unexplained. Clonal size and the V and J genes are those of that table, whereas D and trimming came from the DNA. For this sample there are around 160,000 clones; nearly 90% appear just once. Approximately 3% of the sample is taken by the ten largest.

A word on this clone: Its cognate antigen has yet to be identified. Base qualities were left out, and no much larger clone turns up one base away.

In the germline V gene (reference sequence), CDR1 corresponds to LNHDA and CDR2 to SQIVND. The CDR3 holds 13 amino acids from the cysteine to the phenylalanine. Only CDR3 DNA is held: 39 bases, read in frame from base 1. V is shortened by 6 bases, J by 0 bases, and the region joining them spans 8 bases. The label giving this sample's time point can be read as: progressive disease on ibrutinib. For TCR beta library preparation, approximately 2 micrograms of genomic DNA was extracted from cryopreserved PBMCs. Longitudinal blood samples from CLL patients on ibrutinib monotherapy underwent high-throughput TCR beta sequencing. The patients were enrolled in a single-center, open-label phase 2 trial of ibrutinib monotherapy.

Recombination linked TRBV19 to TRBJ1-1, with the D gene call left open. The sequencing here drew on PBMCs, taken at disease progression, from a patient treated with ibrutinib. The sequence came from a human donor with chronic lymphocytic leukemia. The DNA is TGTGCCAGTAGGGGCAGTGTGAACACTGAAGCTTTCTTT. Protein translation: CASRGSVNTEAFF.